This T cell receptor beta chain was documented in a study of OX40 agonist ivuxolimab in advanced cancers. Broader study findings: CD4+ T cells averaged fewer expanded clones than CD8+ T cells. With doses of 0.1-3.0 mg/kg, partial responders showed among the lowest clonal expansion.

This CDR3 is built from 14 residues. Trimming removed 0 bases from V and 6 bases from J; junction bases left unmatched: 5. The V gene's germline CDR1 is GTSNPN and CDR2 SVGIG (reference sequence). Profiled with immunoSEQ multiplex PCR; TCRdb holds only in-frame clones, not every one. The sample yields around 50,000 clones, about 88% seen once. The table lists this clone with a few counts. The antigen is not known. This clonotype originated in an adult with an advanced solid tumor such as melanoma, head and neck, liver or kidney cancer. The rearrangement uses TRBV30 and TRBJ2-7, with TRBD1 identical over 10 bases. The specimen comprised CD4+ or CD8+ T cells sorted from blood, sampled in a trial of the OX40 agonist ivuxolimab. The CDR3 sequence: CAWSVSRTGGEQYF. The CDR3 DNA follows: TGTGCCTGGAGTGTATCCCGGACAGGGGGCGAGCAGTACTTC.